The present TCR beta chain was sequenced within a study of long-term antiretroviral therapy in people with HIV (dated by TCRdb to between 2021 and 2023). With respect to the entire study: Collection of the earliest samples took place about a decade ahead of the 2015 WHO recommendation for immediate ART, at a time when ART was typically delayed until CD4 counts fell. Eleven of the 30 participants with HIV were female. Test extractions of a monoclonal T-cell line alongside a few dozen polyclonal samples showed no cross-contamination during QIAcube processing. This retrospective serial study examined whether starting ART and sustained HIV suppression were associated with changes in the composition and diversity of the TRB repertoire in peripheral blood. From over 25 adults with confirmed HIV infection, the cohort provided 192 cryopreserved PBMC samples, gathered serially across a mean of about 6 years (range 1-12). Points the paper makes about the study in general: The samples span the years 2004 to 2017, and the ART regimens used may be less effective than current regimens. HIV repertoires had narrower CDR3 length ranges than controls, and the network structure suggested an antigen-experienced repertoire that shifted only slightly toward naive after ART. Inferences about post-ART repertoire changes were limited because no data were available on ART adherence, viral resistance or therapy changes. Since PBMC availability was limited, sequencing covered only the TCR beta chain, with no alpha chain pairing. Expanded TRB clones identified before ART initiation dominated the repertoire at all time points, although this dominance fluctuated and declined in many PLHIV after ART. Because cell numbers in pre-ART samples were limited, unsorted PBMC were profiled instead of sorted CD4+ and CD8+ T cells. Starting ART was linked to a significant rise in TRB diversity, yet even after long-term ART the diversity remained significantly lower than in transplant donor controls.

On this clone itself: Its antigen is currently not known. Base qualities are not at hand, and no much larger clone is one base apart.

To be included, a participant needed at least one PBMC sample from before ART initiation plus at least two post-ART samples. Every participant with HIV received treatment in the United States of America. Before DNA extraction, cryopreserved samples of about 0.95-11 million PBMC were thawed and then washed. At the time of the earliest PBMC sample, participants with HIV were aged between roughly 20 and 55 years. Each participant contributed PBMC samples from 1-4 timepoints before ART initiation and 2-8 timepoints after ART initiation, with a median of 7 samples. For every participant, serial HIV viral load, CD4+ T-cell count, ART history and demographic data were obtained. Genomic DNA was extracted from unsorted PBMC with a Qiagen kit on a QIAcube, with processing performed in batches of 12 samples. Sequencing of the TRB variable region was done with the immunoSEQ hsTCRB v3.0 assay at survey level resolution. TRB sequencing targeted a depth of about 40,000-55,000 T-cell genomes per sample. An Illumina MiSeq with a v3 150-cycle kit was used to sequence the pooled TRB libraries. The authors' analysis ran thus. Repertoire analysis was run in R within a reproducible Nextflow workflow that covered QC, data transformation and analysis. LymphoSeq2, an R package for exploring AIRR-Seq data, was used to implement custom analyses. A few samples that produced fewer than 5000 total TRB sequences were removed, so approximately 190 HIV repertoires were analyzed. Among the approximately 190 retained HIV repertoires, under 65 were collected before ART initiation and 120 to 140 after ART initiation. Repertoires were downsampled to 5000 TRB nucleotide sequences, and summary statistics were averaged over 100 downsampling iterations. The analysis kept only TRB sequences whose CDR3 regions were at least seven amino acids long. Diversity was assessed using a clonality score derived from Shannon entropy and using the Gini coefficient. In the repertoire networks, any two of the top 5000 CDR3 amino acid sequences were linked whenever the two sequences differed by an edit distance of one. For TRB CDR3 amino acid sequences, GLIPH2 was used to predict antigen specificity groups and MHC restriction. To flag known CMV, EBV, HIV or tissue antigen associations, CDR3 amino acid sequences were matched against VDJdb and McPAS-TCR. Pre-ART, post-ART and control groups were compared with Wilcoxon signed-rank tests and Holm-Bonferroni correction. TCRdb's version of the immuneACCESS table is confined to in-frame rearrangements and falls short of the full clone set. An unresolved V gene accounts for under half of the shortfall where checked; the remainder is of unknown origin. V, J and clone size derive from that table, while D and trimming were established from the DNA sequence. This sample lists 35,000 to 40,000 clones; 80% were detected once. About 5% of the sample is taken by the ten largest.

The specimen was unsorted PBMCs, collected 1.5 years after starting antiretroviral therapy. The receptor comes from a young man with HIV.

The CDR3 is CASSVMRQGNYGYTF. The DNA reads TGTGCCAGCAGTGTTATGAGACAGGGGAACTATGGCTACACCTTC. This receptor chain uses TRBV6-1 and TRBJ1-2, and 8 junctional nucleotides match TRBD1. Based on the germline V gene, the CDR1 and CDR2 sequences are MNHNS and SASEGT. At the junction V is shortened by 4 bases and J by 2 bases; bases outside the gene matches: 6. CDR3 length: 15 amino acids, cysteine to phenylalanine. The kept DNA is CDR3 alone, 45 bases in frame from the first base.